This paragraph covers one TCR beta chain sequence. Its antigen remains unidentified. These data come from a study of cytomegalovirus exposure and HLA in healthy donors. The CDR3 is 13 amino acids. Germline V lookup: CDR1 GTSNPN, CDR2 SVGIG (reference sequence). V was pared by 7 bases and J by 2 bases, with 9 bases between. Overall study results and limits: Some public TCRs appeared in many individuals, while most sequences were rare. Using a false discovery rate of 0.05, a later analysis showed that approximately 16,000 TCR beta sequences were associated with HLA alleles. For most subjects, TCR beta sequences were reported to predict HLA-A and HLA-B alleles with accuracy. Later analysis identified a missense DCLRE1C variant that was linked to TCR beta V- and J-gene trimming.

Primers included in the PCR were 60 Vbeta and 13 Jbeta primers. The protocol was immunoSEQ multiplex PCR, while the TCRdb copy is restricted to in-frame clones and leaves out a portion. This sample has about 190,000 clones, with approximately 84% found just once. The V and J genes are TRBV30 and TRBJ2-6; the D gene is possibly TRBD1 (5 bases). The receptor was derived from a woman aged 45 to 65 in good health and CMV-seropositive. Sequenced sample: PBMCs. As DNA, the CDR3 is TGTGCCTTCAGGGTAGCTGGGGCCAACGTCCTGACTTTC. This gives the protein CAFRVAGANVLTF.